This T cell receptor beta chain comes out of a study of shared clonotypes between healthy human individuals. The overall study: The composition of the donors was a couple of women and a few men aged 18 to 49.

Details on this clone: Its antigen is still unknown.

Study findings and constraints: Among donors, clonotype sharing was expected to be affected by sequencing depth.

Clones were sequenced by immunoSEQ multiplex PCR, and TCRdb holds only the in-frame ones, with some missing. The sample has about 2.3 million clones, just under 95% seen once; the top ten hold 0.3% to 0.4%. The length of the CDR3 is 16 residues. V was shortened by 3 bases and J by 0 bases, with 12 bases between the two germline ends. Germline V gene data show CDR1 as LNHNV and CDR2 as YYDKDF (reference sequence). The sequence was collected from a man younger than 30 in good health. Some clones in this sample may be carry-over from other donors' samples. The sequencing sample was made of naive CD4+ T cells from PBMCs. Subset noted: CD45RA+ positively selected. The chain joins TRBV15 to TRBJ1-3; D perhaps matches TRBD1 (5 bases). The CDR3 DNA is TGTGCCACCAGCAGCCCCGGGGCGTTCTCTGGAAACACCATATATTTT. This codes for CATSSPGAFSGNTIYF.